What follows is one TCR beta chain and its context. This CDR3 has 17 amino acids. Trimming left V 5 bases short and J 0 bases short, with 15 bases between. CDR1 is SGHRS, CDR2 YFSETQ, per germline. With survey level as its setting, the immunoSEQ assay was v3.0. What sequencing targeted per sample was roughly 40,000-50,000 T-cell genomes. TCRdb's table, derived via immunoSEQ multiplex PCR, lists solely in-frame clones and lacks some. The repertoire has 20,000 to 25,000 clones, around four fifths of them found once; the top ten carry over 9%. This record comes from a study of long-term antiretroviral therapy in people with HIV.

The sequence derives from a man aged 35 to 55 with HIV. Sequencing was performed on unsorted PBMCs, taken 1.6 years after starting antiretroviral therapy. This chain connects TRBV5-1 to TRBJ1-6, with D unresolved. The CDR3: CASSQTTGSSYNSPLHF. CDR3 nucleotide sequence: TGCGCCAGCAGTCAGACAACGGGCAGCTCCTATAATTCACCCCTCCACTTT.